The following is a TCR beta chain sequence with its context. Antigen specificity is unknown. The germline V and J ends were trimmed by 5 bases and 9 bases, with 16 bases remaining between them. CDR1 is SGHNT and CDR2 is YENEEA in the germline V gene. This CDR3 contains 13 residues. Unique molecular identifiers were incorporated into the prepared TCRbeta library. In TCRdb, the PCR reads were re-called with MiXCR into one record per CDR3 protein. The repertoire holds approximately 130,000 distinct CDR3 sequences, with about a tenth as singletons. The data were taken from a study of T-cell reconstitution after alpha-beta-depleted transplantation in children. Study-wide results and caveats: Alpha-beta T cells present about two months after transplant were reported to originate from several hundred expanded graft clones. The authors attributed T-cell counts and diversity one year after transplant mostly to newly produced T cells. The study traced high day-60 TCRbeta diversity in some patients to surviving recipient T cells and thymic progenitors.

This TCR came from a girl under two years old who had a stem cell transplant for combined immunodeficiency, so the T cells may come from the graft donor. The sample was PBMCs, mostly from graft donor cells, taken 180 days after TCRalphabeta/CD19-depleted stem cell transplant. V and J are TRBV11-3 and TRBJ2-5; D gene ambiguous. Here the CDR3 DNA reads TGTGCCAGCAGCCCTCGGTCTCTCGAGGCCCAGTACTTC. It encodes CASSPRSLEAQYF.